One sample yielded the 13 T cell receptor beta chains listed below, sequenced in a study of T cell responses to AZD1222 COVID-19 vaccine. Sequencing was performed with immunoSEQ multiplex PCR; in TCRdb, only in-frame clones are kept and a portion is missing. The sample includes around 130,000 clones, roughly 85% of them seen just once. The starting material was peripheral blood, obtained on day 0 of AZD1222 vaccination. These receptors came from an adult in good health.

The chain couples TRBV24-1 to TRBJ2-7; perhaps D is TRBD1 or TRBD2 (6 bases each). Germline V gives CDR1 KGHDR, CDR2 SFDVKD. CDR3 length: 15 residues. V lost 5 bases, J lost 3 bases, and 16 bases lay in between. As DNA, the CDR3 is TGTGCCACCAGTGGGGGGCGGGATGGAAACTACGAGCAGTACTTC. This gives the protein CATSGGRDGNYEQYF.

The rearrangement uses TRBV6-5 and TRBJ2-2; D not resolved. The CDR3 is made up of 12 amino acids. Germline CDR1 and CDR2: MNHEY and SVGAGI. The V gene lost 2 bases and the J gene lost 6 bases, with 4 bases spanning the gap. CDR3 loop: CASSYRPGELFF. CDR3 DNA sequence: TGTGCCAGCAGTTACAGGCCCGGGGAGCTGTTTTTT.

This chain joins TRBV14 and TRBJ1-3; D is undetermined. This CDR3 is 14 amino acids long. V was pared by 3 bases and J by 6 bases, with 12 bases between. Germline values: CDR1 SGHDN, CDR2 FVKESK. In nucleotides, the CDR3 is TGTGCCAGCAGCCACCTCGGCCAGGCAAACACCATATATTTT. The encoded protein is CASSHLGQANTIYF.

The V gene is TRBV28, the J gene TRBJ1-5; 8 bases are shared with TRBD1. The CDR3 runs to 18 residues. Trimming cost V 4 bases and J 6 bases; bases outside gene matches: 17. CDR1 and CDR2 (germline): MDHEN, SYDVKM. The CDR3 DNA reads as TGTGCCAGCAGTTACACACGATCCCGGACAGGGCTTGTTCAGCCCCAGCATTTT. Amino acids: CASSYTRSRTGLVQPQHF.

This chain connects TRBV6-2 or TRBV6-3 to TRBJ2-2; TRBD1 might be the D (5 bases). V was cut by 0 bases and J by 1 base, with 12 bases left in between. Germline-derived CDR1 and CDR2 are MNHEY and SVGEGT. The CDR3 sequence is 17 residues long. The CDR3 region has the DNA TGTGCCAGCAGTTACTCCCCGCAGGGTCGGAACACCGGGGAGCTGTTTTTT. It codes for CASSYSPQGRNTGELFF.

The V gene is TRBV11-2, the J gene TRBJ2-1, with 8 bases matching TRBD2. V lost 5 bases to trimming and J lost 6 bases; unmatched junction nucleotides: 6. Germline V CDR1 and CDR2: SGHAT, FQNNGV. CDR3 length equals 14 residues. As DNA, the CDR3 is TGTGCCAGCAGCCCCGCCGCGGGGGGCAATGAGCAGTTCTTC. Its protein product is CASSPAAGGNEQFF.

There are a few counts of this clone. V usage is TRBV10-3 and J usage is TRBJ2-2; 7 positions agree with TRBD1. V lost 5 bases and J lost 1; bases outside the gene matches: 7. The CDR3 runs 16 residues. Looked up from germline, CDR1 is ENHRY and CDR2 is SYGVKD. The CDR3 DNA follows: TGTGCCATCAGTACCCAGACAGGGAGGAACACCGGGGAGCTGTTTTTT. It translates to CAISTQTGRNTGELFF.

This chain joins TRBV19 and TRBJ1-1; 11 positions match TRBD1. V was pared by 9 bases and J by 12 bases, with 15 bases of the junction left unmatched. Germline CDR1 is LNHDA and CDR2 is SQIVND (reference sequence). The CDR3 loop spans 14 amino acids. CDR3 sequence: CASRKYRGQGDSFF. The CDR3 coding sequence is TGTGCCAGCCGAAAGTACCGGGGACAGGGGGATTCTTTCTTT.

The chain uses TRBV30 and TRBJ1-3; D is unclear. This CDR3 comprises 13 residues. Per the germline V gene, CDR1 is GTSNPN and CDR2 is SVGIG (reference sequence). V dropped 2 bases and J dropped 2 bases, with 7 bases sitting between them. The CDR3 sequence: CAWSSLAGNTIYF. In nucleotides, the CDR3 is TGTGCCTGGAGTTCCCTTGCTGGAAACACCATATATTTT.

V gene TRBV15 combines with J gene TRBJ1-1; D unresolved. Trimming took 5 bases from V and 8 from J, leaving 12 bases between them. CDR1 is LNHNV, CDR2 YYDKDF, per germline (reference sequence). This CDR3 has 12 residues. The CDR3 DNA is TGTGCCACCAGCCAAAGGGTGGGAGAAGCTTTCTTT. Protein: CATSQRVGEAFF.

The V gene is TRBV19, the J gene TRBJ2-4; either TRBD1 or TRBD2 may supply D (5 bases each). This CDR3 spans 14 amino acids. V gave up 5 bases and J gave up 5 bases, with 13 bases separating them. The germline CDR1 and CDR2 sequences are LNHDA and SQIVND (reference sequence). The CDR3: CASSGTPEQNIQYF. The DNA for the CDR3 is TGTGCCAGTAGTGGGACCCCGGAACAAAACATTCAGTACTTC.

The gene calls are TRBV20-1 and TRBJ1-1, with D unclear. V shed 3 bases and J shed 0 bases, with 14 bases lying between them. Germline V gives CDR1 DFQATT, CDR2 SNEGSKA (reference sequence). The CDR3 spans 15 residues. The CDR3 spells CSASSGFRMNTEAFF. DNA of the CDR3: TGCAGTGCTAGTTCTGGGTTTCGCATGAACACTGAAGCTTTCTTT.

This clone was detected only a few times. The chain employs TRBV11-3 and TRBJ2-6; TRBD1 aligns across 11 bases. The germline V gene encodes CDR1 SGHNT and CDR2 YENEEA. V was pared by 5 bases and J by 3 bases, with 9 bases of the junction left unmatched. This CDR3 spans 18 amino acids. The CDR3 region has the DNA TGTGCCAGCAGCCCGGACAGGGGGCCTCCCCGTGGGGCCAACGTCCTGACTTTC. Translating gives CASSPDRGPPRGANVLTF.